The 10 T cell receptor beta chains below all came from one sample that was sequenced in a study of blood T cell repertoires in COVID-19. Profiled with immunoSEQ multiplex PCR; TCRdb holds only in-frame clones, not every one. Among about 190,000 clones listed, about 85% were seen once. Sequences were obtained from peripheral blood. The receptor source for this set is a human donor in a cohort sampled during active COVID-19.

The chain combines TRBV6-1 with TRBJ2-7; 8 positions match TRBD2. V was clipped by 3 bases and J by 7 bases; unmatched bases: 8. The CDR3 has 14 residues. Germline V gene sequence: CDR1 MNHNS, CDR2 SASEGT. The CDR3, as DNA: TGTGCCAGCAGTGACGCGGGGGGCCCCCGGGAGCAGTACGTC. It is translated as CASSDAGGPREQYV.

The rearrangement uses TRBV11-3 and TRBJ2-1; D uncertain. The germline V gene encodes CDR1 SGHNT and CDR2 YENEEA. V dropped 0 bases and J dropped 6 bases, with 9 bases sitting between them. The CDR3 is made up of 14 amino acids. The CDR3 nucleotides read TGTGCCAGCAGCTTAGAGAGTAGCTTCAATGAGCAGTTCTTC. This gives the protein CASSLESSFNEQFF.

The chain employs TRBV5-6 and TRBJ2-7; a possible D gene is TRBD1 (5 bases). This CDR3 spans 13 amino acids. Per germline, CDR1 SGHDT and CDR2 YYEEEE. The V and J ends lost 1 base and 2 bases respectively, with 7 bases between them. The CDR3 coding sequence is TGTGCCAGCAGCTTGAGGGGTGCCTACGAGCAGTACGTC. It yields the protein CASSLRGAYEQYV.

The chain uses TRBV9 and TRBJ2-3; D gene unclear. The CDR3 totals 13 residues. Trimming removed 3 bases at V and 0 bases at J, with 5 bases between. The germline gives CDR1 SGDLS, CDR2 YYNGEE. CDR3 sequence reads: CASSGASTDTQYF. CDR3 coding DNA: TGTGCCAGCAGCGGCGCTAGCACAGATACGCAGTATTTT.

The chain uses TRBV6-5 and TRBJ2-5, with a tentative D call TRBD1 (6 bases). The V gene's germline CDR1 is MNHEY and CDR2 SVGAGI. The ends were cut back, 0 bases at V and 5 bases at J, with 10 bases in the middle. The CDR3 is made up of 14 amino acids. CDR3 sequence (DNA): TGTGCCAGCAGTTACTCTCCGAGGGGGGAGACCCAGTACTTC. This sequence encodes CASSYSPRGETQYF.

The chain carries TRBV5-1 and TRBJ2-6; tentative D call: TRBD2 (5 bases). Germline V CDR1 and CDR2: SGHRS, YFSETQ. V was cut by 4 bases and J by 0 bases, with 14 bases left in between. This CDR3 spans 17 amino acids. The CDR3 loop is CASSEGHKSSGANVLTF. Here the CDR3 DNA reads TGCGCCAGCAGCGAGGGTCATAAGAGCTCTGGGGCCAACGTCCTGACTTTC.

This chain joins TRBV10-3 and TRBJ1-5; D uncertain. V was cut by 4 bases and J by 2 bases, with 3 bases left in between. CDR1 and CDR2 from the germline V gene are ENHRY and SYGVKD. This CDR3 region has 12 residues. Here the CDR3 reads CAISAGNQPQHF. CDR3 coding DNA: TGTGCCATCAGTGCTGGCAATCAGCCCCAGCATTTT.

The table lists this clone with many counts. This chain links TRBV29-1 with TRBJ1-5; D possibly corresponds to TRBD1 (5 bases). The CDR3 runs to 13 residues. V lost 4 bases and J lost 6, with 13 bases in between. CDR1 and CDR2 (germline): SQVTM, ANQGSEA. The DNA of the CDR3 is TGCAGCGTTGGGGGGGGAGGACGTCAGCCCCAGCATTTT. This codes for CSVGGGGRQPQHF.

The chain employs TRBV9 and TRBJ2-3; no clear D. V was shortened by 0 bases and J by 8 bases, with 13 bases between the two germline ends. The germline V gene has CDR1 SGDLS and CDR2 YYNGEE. There are 14 residues in the CDR3. The CDR3 DNA is TGTGCCAGCAGCGTAGAGCCAAACGGTGGTACGCAGTATTTT. Its protein is CASSVEPNGGTQYF.

The chain employs TRBV25-1 and TRBJ2-1; D is possibly TRBD1 (6 bases). Trimming took off 5 bases at V and 5 bases at J, with 16 bases between the two ends. The germline CDR1 and CDR2 sequences are MGHDK and SYGVNS. CDR3 length: 15 amino acids. The DNA for the CDR3 is TGTGCCAGCAGTCACCAGGGGAGTCTACACAATGAGCAGTTCTTC. Its translation: CASSHQGSLHNEQFF.